One sample yielded the 21 T cell receptor beta chains listed below, sequenced in a study of blood T cell repertoires in COVID-19. Sequencing used immunoSEQ multiplex PCR; TCRdb keeps in-frame clones, though not all of them. The sample carries 150,000 to 200,000 clones, approximately 87% recorded once. The sample was PBMCs or T cells enriched from blood (not recorded which). Receptors were obtained from a woman aged 45-59 years who had recovered from COVID-19.

J is TRBJ2-7 and V is TRBV7-2, with a weak D call TRBD1 (6 bases). V shed 1 base and J shed 3 bases, with 13 bases lying between them. Per germline, CDR1 SGHTA and CDR2 FQGNSA. The CDR3 is 15 amino acids. The CDR3 DNA is TGTGCCAGCAGCTTAGGGGCAGACAGGTTCTACGAGCAGTACTTC. It is translated as CASSLGADRFYEQYF.

The chain recombines TRBV30 with TRBJ1-5; a weak D match, TRBD1 (6 bases). V was clipped by 5 bases and J by 7 bases, with 15 bases between them. The CDR3 extends over 13 amino acids. Germline V gene sequence: CDR1 GTSNPN, CDR2 SVGIG (reference sequence). The CDR3 DNA follows: TGTGCCTGGTCTCTGCAAGGGGGACAGCCCCAGCATTTT. Encoded protein: CAWSLQGGQPQHF.

The gene calls are TRBV5-6 and TRBJ1-1; D might be TRBD1 (6 bases). Germline CDR1 is SGHDT and CDR2 is YYEEEE. V gave up 1 base and J gave up 3 bases, with 19 bases separating them. The CDR3 totals 17 residues. The CDR3 is CASSLLPRDTVYTEAFF. CDR3 in DNA: TGTGCCAGCAGCTTGTTACCGAGGGACACAGTTTACACTGAAGCTTTCTTT.

The gene calls are TRBV3-1 (or the pseudogene TRBV3-2) and TRBJ2-5; TRBD1 aligns across 10 bases. Germline V gene data show CDR1 as LGHDT and CDR2 as YNNKEL (reference sequence). This CDR3 region has 16 residues. V lost 0 bases to trimming and J lost 5 bases; unmatched junction nucleotides: 6. CDR3 residues: CASSQDRGQGWETQYF. CDR3 coding DNA: TGTGCCAGCAGCCAAGATAGGGGACAGGGGTGGGAGACCCAGTACTTC.

The J gene is TRBJ1-1, the V gene TRBV5-5, with TRBD1 matching 7 bases. With V trimmed by 1 base and J by 2 bases, 5 bases remained unmatched. This CDR3 has 15 amino acids. In germline, CDR1 is SGHKS, CDR2 YYEKEE (reference sequence). The CDR3 spells CASSLMTGLNTEAFF. CDR3 DNA sequence: TGTGCCAGCAGCTTGATGACAGGGCTTAACACTGAAGCTTTCTTT.

The chain is built from TRBV6-6 and TRBJ1-2, with 7 bases aligning to TRBD1. Germline assignment: CDR1 MNHNY and CDR2 SVGAGI (reference sequence). The CDR3 extends over 12 amino acids. The trim removed 6 bases at V and 8 bases at J, leaving 6 bases unmatched. The DNA of the CDR3 is TGTGCCAGCAGGGGGACAGTCCCAGGCTACACCTTC. Its translation: CASRGTVPGYTF.

The chain recombines TRBV7-2 with TRBJ2-4; unclear D gene. Between the trimmed V and J ends, which lost 3 bases and 7 bases, there was a span of 7 bases. The CDR3 contains 12 residues. CDR1 SGHTA and CDR2 FQGNSA come from the germline V gene. CDR3 sequence (DNA): TGTGCCAGCAGCTTTATGGAGAACATTCAGTACTTC. As protein: CASSFMENIQYF. Looking up the rest from reference TRBV7-2 and TRBJ2-4 gives the full variable domain: GAGVSQSPSNKVTEKGKDVELRCDPISGHTALYWYRQSLGQGLEFLIYFQGNSAPDKSGLPSDRFSAERTGGSVSTLTIQRTQQEDSAVYLCASSFMENIQYFGAGTRLSVL.

This chain connects TRBV5-1 to TRBJ2-7; 7 bases match TRBD1. V was clipped by 5 bases and J by 7 bases; unmatched bases: 12. This CDR3 is built from 14 residues. Germline V gene data show CDR1 as SGHRS and CDR2 as YFSETQ. The CDR3 nucleotides are TGCGCCAGCAGAGGGGACAGCCGGACGGGAGAGCAGTACTTC. It specifies CASRGDSRTGEQYF.

The chain carries TRBV6-5 and TRBJ1-2; maybe TRBD1 (6 bases). V lost 8 bases and J 8 bases, leaving 21 bases between the germline ends. Germline V gives CDR1 MNHEY, CDR2 SVGAGI. This CDR3 is built from 14 residues. The CDR3 nucleotides read TGTGCCAGCGCCCTCTTGGGGGCCGGCGGAGGCTACACCTTC. Protein product: CASALLGAGGGYTF.

The chain is built from TRBV19 and TRBJ1-1, with 8 bases matching TRBD1. The ends lost 6 bases at V and 2 bases at J; junction bases unmatched: 11. Germline assignment: CDR1 LNHDA and CDR2 SQIVND (reference sequence). This CDR3 region has 16 residues. This CDR3 reads CASRPGQGRVNTEAFF. CDR3 in DNA: TGTGCCAGTAGGCCTGGACAGGGTAGAGTCAACACTGAAGCTTTCTTT.

This chain connects TRBV19 to TRBJ1-2, with a weak D call TRBD1 (6 bases). Between the trimmed V and J ends, which lost 7 bases and 6 bases, there was a span of 21 bases. This CDR3 has 15 amino acids. Germline loops: CDR1 LNHDA, CDR2 SQIVND (reference sequence). The CDR3 loop is CASTTRDMRSHGYTF. CDR3 coding DNA: TGTGCCAGTACTACCCGGGACATGAGGTCCCATGGCTACACCTTC.

The V gene is TRBV6-4, the J gene TRBJ2-7; TRBD2 agrees at 8 bases. CDR3 length: 13 amino acids. CDR1 is MRHNA and CDR2 is SNTAGT in the germline V gene. The V segment lost 4 bases and the J segment 4 bases; nucleotides outside the gene matches: 3. The chain's CDR3 is CASSAREAYEQYF. The DNA for the CDR3 is TGTGCCAGCAGTGCGCGGGAGGCTTACGAGCAGTACTTC.

The chain carries TRBV7-8 and TRBJ2-7; D gene uncertain. V was trimmed by 5 bases and J by 1 base, leaving 9 bases between them. Germline V gene sequence: CDR1 SGHVS, CDR2 FQNEAQ. CDR3 length: 13 residues. CDR3 loop: CASSGFVSYEQYF. CDR3 DNA sequence: TGTGCCAGCAGCGGCTTTGTATCCTACGAGCAGTACTTC.

The chain has TRBV7-2 and TRBJ2-5; TRBD2 matches at 12 bases. The CDR3 spans 17 residues. Trimming at V came to 5 bases and at J to 5 bases, leaving 12 bases not matched to a gene. CDR1 is SGHTA and CDR2 is FQGNSA in the germline V gene. Here the CDR3 reads CASSPHSSGGAQETQYF. CDR3 nucleotide sequence: TGTGCCAGCAGCCCTCATTCTAGCGGGGGGGCCCAGGAGACCCAGTACTTC. The complete variable domain, with remaining parts taken from reference TRBV7-2 and TRBJ2-5, reads GAGVSQSPSNKVTEKGKDVELRCDPISGHTALYWYRQSLGQGLEFLIYFQGNSAPDKSGLPSDRFSAERTGGSVSTLTIQRTQQEDSAVYLCASSPHSSGGAQETQYFGPGTRLLVL.

This chain joins TRBV4-3 and TRBJ1-2; 8 bases fit TRBD1. This CDR3 region has 14 residues. J gave up 8 bases and V 4 bases, and 9 bases lay outside the gene matches. Germline V gene sequence: CDR1 LGHNA, CDR2 YSLEER. DNA of the CDR3: TGCGCCAGCAGCCGACCCGACAGGGGAGACGGCTACACCTTC. It specifies CASSRPDRGDGYTF.

This clone was counted a few times. This chain connects TRBV19 to TRBJ2-1, with 8 bases that match TRBD1. In germline, CDR1 is LNHDA, CDR2 SQIVND (reference sequence). The CDR3 is made up of 15 amino acids. J gave up 0 bases and V 6 bases, and 4 bases lay outside the gene matches. The CDR3 DNA reads as TGTGCCAGTAGGCAGGGGGCAGGCTCCTACAATGAGCAGTTCTTC. Translation gives CASRQGAGSYNEQFF.

V usage is TRBV9 and J usage is TRBJ2-2, with D possibly TRBD1 on 6 matching bases. This CDR3 has 17 amino acids. V dropped 0 bases and J dropped 2 bases, with 14 bases sitting between them. The germline CDR1 and CDR2 sequences are SGDLS and YYNGEE. Here the CDR3 reads CASSVARTAINTGELFF. The CDR3 coding sequence is TGTGCCAGCAGCGTAGCCCGGACAGCTATAAACACCGGGGAGCTGTTTTTT.

This clone was detected once. The rearrangement uses TRBV7-6 and TRBJ1-1; no definite D call. The CDR3 consists of 16 residues. The V gene lost 5 bases and the J gene lost 1 base, with 17 bases spanning the gap. CDR1 and CDR2 from the germline V gene are SGHVS and FNYEAQ. CDR3 residues: CASSPPEGGTNTEAFF. Here the CDR3 DNA reads TGTGCCAGCAGCCCCCCGGAGGGCGGTACGAACACTGAAGCTTTCTTT.

This clone was seen just once. This chain connects TRBV9 to TRBJ1-4; D remains unclear. The CDR3 runs to 15 residues. Looked up from germline, CDR1 is SGDLS and CDR2 is YYNGEE. Trimming took off 2 bases at V and 2 bases at J, with 10 bases between the two ends. CDR3 region: CASSVRGGTNEKLFF. DNA of the CDR3: TGTGCCAGCAGCGTCCGCGGTGGCACTAATGAAAAACTGTTTTTT.

This clone showed up just once. V usage is TRBV6-5 and J usage is TRBJ2-2, with TRBD2 matching 9 bases. Germline V gene lookup returns CDR1 MNHEY and CDR2 SVGAGI. J was trimmed by 1 base and V by 0 bases; bases with no gene match: 0. The CDR3 has 16 residues. The chain's CDR3 is CASSYSAGGNTGELFF. CDR3 nucleotide sequence: TGTGCCAGCAGTTACTCAGCGGGGGGGAACACCGGGGAGCTGTTTTTT.

The chain carries TRBV10-3 and TRBJ2-3; TRBD2 aligns across 15 bases. Per germline, CDR1 ENHRY and CDR2 SYGVKD. Trimming cost V 0 bases and J 6 bases; bases outside gene matches: 7. This CDR3 has 18 amino acids. CDR3 in DNA: TGTGCCATCAGTGAGTCCGGACTAGCGGGGGGGCTCCTTGATACGCAGTATTTT. Protein sequence: CAISESGLAGGLLDTQYF.